This TCR beta chain was found in a study of T cell changes during pregnancy in multiple sclerosis. Method: immunoSEQ multiplex PCR; TCRdb's copy keeps in-frame clones and lacks some. The sample gives roughly 80,000 clones, around 93% of which show up once; more than 2.5% is in the top ten. Germline V gene lookup returns CDR1 MNHEY and CDR2 SMNVEV (reference sequence). The CDR3 has 16 residues. V shed 5 bases, J shed 6 bases, and the junction held 13 bases outside the gene matches. The specimen was peripheral blood, collected in the second trimester of pregnancy. This chain links TRBV27 with TRBJ1-2, with 9 bases identical to TRBD1. This clonotype was obtained from a female donor with multiple sclerosis, enrolled in a pregnancy study. CDR3 residues: CASSTTTPGQGHGYTF. The CDR3 DNA follows: TGTGCCAGCAGTACCACCACCCCGGGACAGGGTCATGGCTACACCTTC.